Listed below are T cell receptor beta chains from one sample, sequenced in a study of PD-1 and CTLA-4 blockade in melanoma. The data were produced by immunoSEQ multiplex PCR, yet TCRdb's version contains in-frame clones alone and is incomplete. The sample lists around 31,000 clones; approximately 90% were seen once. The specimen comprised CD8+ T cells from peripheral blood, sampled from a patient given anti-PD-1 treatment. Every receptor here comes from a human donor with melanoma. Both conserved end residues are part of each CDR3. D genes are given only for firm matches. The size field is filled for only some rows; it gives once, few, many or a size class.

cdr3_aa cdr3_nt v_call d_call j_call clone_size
CASTSPQNTEAFF TGTGCCAGCACCTCTCCCCAGAACACTGAAGCTTTCTTT TRBV12-3/TRBV12-4 . TRBJ1-1 .
CASSSPGTGNTEAFF TGTGCCAGCAGTTCCCCAGGGACAGGGAACACTGAAGCTTTCTTT TRBV28 TRBD1 TRBJ1-1 .
CASSHHRGHLNTEAFF TGTGCCAGCAGTCATCATCGGGGGCACCTGAACACTGAAGCTTTCTTT TRBV28 . TRBJ1-1 .
CASSPGTAQETQYF TGTGCCAGCAGCCCCGGGACAGCCCAAGAGACCCAGTACTTC TRBV6-5 TRBD1 TRBJ2-5 .
CAISEENQPQHF TGTGCCATCAGTGAGGAGAATCAGCCCCAGCATTTT TRBV10-3 . TRBJ1-5 .
CASSEGLAETYNEQFF TGTGCCAGCAGTGAGGGACTAGCGGAAACCTACAATGAGCAGTTCTTC TRBV27 TRBD2 TRBJ2-1 .
CAWSVAGIEAFF TGTGCCTGGAGTGTAGCTGGGATTGAAGCTTTCTTT TRBV30 . TRBJ1-1 .
CASSIGTSGTYEQYF TGTGCCAGTAGTATTGGGACTAGCGGAACCTACGAGCAGTACTTC TRBV19 TRBD2 TRBJ2-7 .
CASSLSGLYEQYF TGTGCCAGCAGTTTATCGGGCCTATACGAGCAGTACTTC TRBV27 . TRBJ2-7 few
CASSGMAGEQYF TGCGCCAGCAGCGGGATGGCTGGGGAGCAGTACTTC TRBV4-1 . TRBJ2-7 .
CASSLTYPPQGMDWGGELFF TGTGCCAGCAGTTTAACCTACCCCCCACAGGGGATGGATTGGGGAGGGGAGCTGTTTTTT TRBV28 TRBD1 TRBJ2-2 .
CASRDADRPNSPLHF TGTGCCAGCCGGGATGCCGACAGACCGAATTCACCCCTCCACTTT TRBV19 . TRBJ1-6 .
CASSFGTGTHEQYF TGTGCCAGCAGCTTTGGGACAGGCACCCACGAGCAGTACTTC TRBV11-2 TRBD1 TRBJ2-7 .
CASSLAGNEQFF TGTGCCAGCAGTCTAGCGGGCAATGAGCAGTTCTTC TRBV27 TRBD2 TRBJ2-1 .
CASSPTRNTEAFF TGTGCCAGCAGCCCGACTAGAAACACTGAAGCTTTCTTT TRBV6-5 . TRBJ1-1 .
CSARTDYGYTF TGCAGCGCTCGGACGGACTATGGCTACACCTTC TRBV29-1 . TRBJ1-2 .
CASTAGVGNEQFF TGTGCCAGCACTGCGGGAGTCGGTAATGAGCAGTTCTTC TRBV2 TRBD2 TRBJ2-1 .
CASSSVDTVFFEAFF TGTGCCAGCTCGTCGGTTGACACGGTTTTCTTTGAAGCTTTCTTT TRBV18 . TRBJ1-1 .
CASSGFSYEQYF TGTGCCAGTTCCGGGTTCTCCTACGAGCAGTACTTC TRBV6-5 . TRBJ2-7 .
CASTNPEGYDEQFF TGTGCCAGCACCAACCCCGAGGGGTACGATGAGCAGTTCTTC TRBV27 . TRBJ2-1 once
CASSEAHRAGGPETQYF TGTGCCAGCAGTGAAGCGCATCGAGCGGGGGGGCCCGAGACCCAGTACTTC TRBV2 TRBD2 TRBJ2-5 .
CASSPVATDNQPQHF TGTGCCAGCTCACCAGTAGCCACTGACAATCAGCCCCAGCATTTT TRBV18 . TRBJ1-5 few
CASQKGGVQPQHF TGTGCCAGCCAAAAAGGGGGTGTGCAGCCCCAGCATTTT TRBV28 . TRBJ1-5 .
CASSEVAGTGTQYF TGTGCCAGCAGCGAGGTAGCGGGGACGGGGACCCAGTACTTC TRBV9 TRBD2 TRBJ2-5 .
CASSFHRDRGGGTDTQYF TGTGCCAGCAGTTTTCACCGGGACAGGGGGGGAGGTACAGATACGCAGTATTTT TRBV6-2/TRBV6-3 TRBD1 TRBJ2-3 .
CAWDTFTGELFF TGTGCCTGGGACACTTTCACCGGGGAGCTGTTTTTT TRBV30 . TRBJ2-2 .
CASSELEGTQYF TGTGCCAGCAGCGAGCTAGAGGGGACCCAGTACTTC TRBV6-5 . TRBJ2-5 .
CASSYPSGETQYF TGTGCCAGCAGTTACCCTAGCGGAGAGACCCAGTACTTC TRBV6-5 TRBD2 TRBJ2-5 .
CASSLGWDSSSGYTF TGCGCCAGCAGCTTGGGGTGGGACAGCTCGAGCGGCTACACCTTC TRBV5-1 TRBD1 TRBJ1-2 .
CASSRSAGGWETQYF TGTGCCAGCTCTCGGTCGGCAGGGGGCTGGGAGACCCAGTACTTC TRBV27 TRBD1 TRBJ2-5 .
CASSLRNSQETQYF TGTGCCAGCAGCTTAAGGAACAGCCAAGAGACCCAGTACTTC TRBV5-6 . TRBJ2-5 .
CASFSGTTTNEKLFF TGTGCCAGCTTTTCCGGGACAACAACTAATGAAAAACTGTTTTTT TRBV28 . TRBJ1-4 .
CASSESGGGWYEQYF TGCGCCAGCAGTGAGTCCGGCGGGGGATGGTACGAGCAGTACTTC TRBV10-1 TRBD2 TRBJ2-7 .
CASSRQGNTEAFF TGTGCCAGCAGTCGACAGGGTAACACTGAAGCTTTCTTT TRBV27 TRBD1 TRBJ1-1 .
CASSRGAGYEQYF TGCGCCAGCAGTCGGGGAGCGGGCTACGAGCAGTACTTC TRBV5-1 . TRBJ2-7 .
CSVETGQPYEQYF TGCAGCGTTGAGACAGGCCAACCGTACGAGCAGTACTTC TRBV29-1 . TRBJ2-7 few
CASSQDSKGAGNTIYF TGTGCCAGCAGCCAAGATTCTAAGGGGGCTGGAAACACCATATATTTT TRBV4-2 . TRBJ1-3 once
CASSDESGQNTGELFF TGTGCCAGCAGCGACGAGAGCGGGCAGAACACCGGGGAGCTGTTTTTT TRBV2 . TRBJ2-2 .
CASSTGTGDQPQHF TGTGCCAGCAGCACCGGGACAGGGGATCAGCCCCAGCATTTT TRBV6-5 TRBD1 TRBJ1-5 .
CAIRVQRENTDTQYF TGTGCCATCCGGGTACAGCGGGAAAACACAGATACGCAGTATTTT TRBV10-3 TRBD2 TRBJ2-3 .
CASSSSNGGHSGANVLTF TGTGCCAGCAGCTCCTCCAACGGGGGGCACTCTGGGGCCAACGTCCTGACTTTC TRBV13 . TRBJ2-6 .
CAWSVNFDTEAFF TGTGCCTGGAGTGTAAACTTTGACACTGAAGCTTTCTTT TRBV30 . TRBJ1-1 .
CASSVQDTLYEQYF TGTGCCAGCAGCGTACAGGACACCCTCTACGAGCAGTACTTC TRBV9 . TRBJ2-7 .
CASSFSDSNQPQHF TGTGCCAGCAGCTTCTCCGATAGCAATCAGCCCCAGCATTTT TRBV7-9 . TRBJ1-5 .
CASSSPGQGSGNTIYF TGTGCCAGCAGCTCACCGGGACAGGGCTCTGGAAACACCATATATTTT TRBV7-9 TRBD1 TRBJ1-3 .
CASSEGGQPQHF TGTGCCAGCAGCGAAGGCGGGCAGCCCCAGCATTTT TRBV28 . TRBJ1-5 .
CASSLGAEYEQYF TGCGCCAGCAGCTTGGGAGCGGAATACGAGCAGTACTTC TRBV5-1 . TRBJ2-7 .
CASSFAGGTGELFF TGTGCCAGCAGCTTCGCGGGAGGGACCGGGGAGCTGTTTTTT TRBV7-3 TRBD2 TRBJ2-2 .
CASSQEGGGGDEQYF TGTGCCAGCAGCCAAGAAGGAGGCGGGGGGGACGAGCAGTACTTC TRBV4-2 TRBD2 TRBJ2-7 .
CASSNTGKGNQPQHF TGTGCCAGCAGTAATACAGGGAAGGGCAATCAGCCCCAGCATTTT TRBV6-6 . TRBJ1-5 .
CASSLGGGRESFGELFF TGTGCCAGCAGCTTAGGAGGGGGTCGCGAGAGTTTCGGGGAGCTGTTTTTT TRBV7-9 . TRBJ2-2 .
CASSSTGVNSPLHF TGTGCCAGCAGCTCTACAGGGGTGAATTCACCCCTCCACTTT TRBV7-9 TRBD1 TRBJ1-6 .
CASSYSIDRDAEAFF TGTGCCAGCAGTTACTCGATAGACAGGGATGCTGAAGCTTTCTTT TRBV6-5 TRBD1 TRBJ1-1 .